The 2 T cell receptor beta chains below come from one sample, sequenced in a study of tumor-infiltrating lymphocytes in primary liver carcinoma. TCR beta cDNA came from roughly 0.45 ug total RNA, primed with a constant-region primer. Slightly modified ARM-PCR with three nested multiplex PCR rounds yielded TCR beta libraries. In the first two PCR rounds, TRBV1-TRBV30 forward primers were paired with a C-beta reverse primer, and each round lasted roughly 9 cycles. A single record per CDR3 protein comes from TCRdb applying MiXCR to the multiplex PCR reads. The sample shows under 85,000 distinct CDR3 sequences, approximately 77% of them seen only once. The tissue used was unsorted bulk material of 20-30 mg. RNA and DNA were co-extracted from it with the AllPrep DNA/RNA mini kit. The sequencing input was liver tumor tissue from sampling region 1. Indicated subset: tumor region T1, superior pole. These receptors were obtained from a man aged 35 to 55 with primary liver carcinoma and hepatitis B virus infection.

This clonotype was counted between two and nine times. At one end the junction does not follow the germline gene, possibly because of a read error. The chain recombines TRBV29-1 with TRBJ2-7; D is perhaps TRBD1 or TRBD2 (5 bases each). The germline gives CDR1 SQVTM, CDR2 ANQGSEA. This CDR3 is 14 amino acids long. CDR3: CGVDGGGDRDEQYF. DNA for the CDR3: TGCGGCGTTGATGGGGGTGGAGATCGGGACGAGCAGTATTTC.

To note about this clonotype: Just one base apart from a much larger clone, this may be a read error. The V call is TRBV30, the J call TRBJ2-1; D remains ambiguous. The CDR3 is made up of 12 amino acids. Per germline, CDR1 GTSNPN and CDR2 SVGIG (reference sequence). The CDR3 nucleotides are TGTGCCTCTACCGCGAGGAACAACGAGCAGTTCTTC. This encodes CASTARNNEQFF.